The T cell receptor (beta chain) under discussion was sequenced for a study of blood T cell repertoires in COVID-19. In the original processing: Amplified reference gene primers provided the basis for estimating nucleated cell counts. The data were produced by immunoSEQ multiplex PCR, yet TCRdb's version contains in-frame clones alone and is incomplete. That table gives V, J and clone size, and the DNA gave D and trimming. This table holds about 56,000 clones, around 89% found once. The TCR was taken from a human donor in a cohort sampled during active COVID-19. Sequenced sample: peripheral blood.

CDR3 in amino acids: CASSSGLAYTDTQYF. The CDR3 coding sequence is TGTGCCAGCAGCTCGGGACTAGCCTACACAGATACGCAGTATTTT. The chain is built from TRBV5-4 and TRBJ2-3, with 9 bases aligning to TRBD2. The trim removed 3 bases at V and 2 bases at J, leaving 4 bases unmatched. This CDR3 region has 15 residues. Germline CDR1 SGHNT, CDR2 YYREEE (reference sequence).